Presented here are 6 T cell receptor beta chains from one specimen sequenced in a study of CD8 T cells in Susac syndrome. It was with random hexamers that 0.5 to 1 ug RNA was reverse transcribed. A single record per CDR3 protein comes from TCRdb applying MiXCR to the immunoSEQ multiplex PCR reads. The sample shows 120,000 to 150,000 distinct CDR3 sequences, roughly 94% of them seen only once. The sample taken for sequencing was CD4+ T cells from PBMCs. The receptors shown here come from a human donor in good health.

The rearrangement links TRBV7-9 to TRBJ2-3; 9 bases line up with TRBD2. The CDR3 is 16 residues long. The ends lost 2 bases at V and 2 bases at J; junction bases unmatched: 5. The germline CDR1 and CDR2 sequences are SEHNR and FQNEAQ (reference sequence). The CDR3 loop is CASSLPGLATTDTQYF. For the CDR3, the DNA is TGTGCCAGCAGCTTACCGGGACTAGCAACCACAGATACGCAGTATTTT.

V usage is TRBV7-9 and J usage is TRBJ1-1; 8 nucleotides align to TRBD1. This CDR3 has 15 amino acids. The V and J ends lost 5 bases and 6 bases, in that order; junction bases with no gene match: 11. Germline loops: CDR1 SEHNR, CDR2 FQNEAQ (reference sequence). CDR3 amino acids: CASSLRTGPRAEAFF. The CDR3 nucleotides read TGTGCCAGCAGCCTTCGGACAGGGCCTAGGGCTGAAGCTTTCTTT.

This rearrangement joins TRBV7-2 to TRBJ2-1, with 8 bases matching TRBD2. Trimming removed 2 bases from V and 7 bases from J; junction bases left unmatched: 7. The CDR3 loop spans 15 amino acids. CDR1 SGHTA and CDR2 FQGNSA come from the germline V gene. The CDR3 sequence: CASSLLRLASNEQFF. The CDR3 DNA follows: TGTGCCAGCAGCTTATTGCGACTAGCGTCAAATGAGCAGTTCTTC. The whole variable domain, filled in from reference TRBV7-2 and TRBJ2-1, reads GAGVSQSPSNKVTEKGKDVELRCDPISGHTALYWYRQSLGQGLEFLIYFQGNSAPDKSGLPSDRFSAERTGGSVSTLTIQRTQQEDSAVYLCASSLLRLASNEQFFGPGTRLTVL.

The gene calls are TRBV12-3 or TRBV12-4 and TRBJ1-5; D unclear. Trimming removed 5 bases from V and 6 bases from J, with 8 bases in between. This CDR3 spans 12 amino acids. CDR3 protein: CASSPWTQPQHF. CDR3 nucleotides: TGTGCCAGCAGTCCCTGGACTCAGCCCCAGCATTTT.

The rearrangement links TRBV27 to TRBJ1-2; D might be TRBD1 (6 bases). The CDR3 has 14 amino acids. Germline lookup yields CDR1 MNHEY and CDR2 SMNVEV (reference sequence). Trimming left V 2 bases short and J 7 bases short, with 14 bases between. The CDR3 region is CASSLEQGIGGYTF. The CDR3 coding sequence is TGTGCCAGCAGTTTAGAACAGGGAATAGGTGGCTACACCTTC.

The CDR3 nucleotides read TGTGCCACCGCACTGAACACTGAAGCTTTCTTT. Protein sequence: CATALNTEAFF. This chain connects TRBV10-3 to TRBJ1-1; D uncertain. With 10 bases removed from V and 0 bases from J, the gap between germline ends came to 6 bases. This CDR3 is built from 11 residues. Germline assignment: CDR1 ENHRY and CDR2 SYGVKD.